This TCR beta chain emerged from a study of blood T cell repertoires in COVID-19. Study as a whole: COVID-19 samples collected from the United States, Italy and Spain covered acute and convalescent phases. From T cells, B-cell-depleted T cells, or PBMCs came the material, which was cDNA or gDNA.

Participant age was about 18 to 100 years, and participants resided in about 25 US areas. Self-reported history from a screening survey and questionnaire set each donor's cohort. Germline-derived CDR1 and CDR2 are SGHAT and FQNNGV. The ends lost 3 bases at V and 6 bases at J; junction bases unmatched: 3. The CDR3 runs 14 residues. TCRdb's copy holds only in-frame clones and misses some; the assay was immunoSEQ multiplex PCR. There are around 150,000 clones in the sample; around four fifths occur only once, and 5.2% lies in the top ten. The sample was PBMCs or T cells enriched from blood (not recorded which). The receptor was derived from a man in his 70s who had been exposed to COVID-19. The chain uses TRBV11-2 and TRBJ1-1, with TRBD1 matching over 11 bases. CDR3 amino acids: CASSFGQGASEAFF. CDR3 DNA: TGTGCCAGCAGCTTCGGACAGGGGGCGTCTGAAGCTTTCTTT.